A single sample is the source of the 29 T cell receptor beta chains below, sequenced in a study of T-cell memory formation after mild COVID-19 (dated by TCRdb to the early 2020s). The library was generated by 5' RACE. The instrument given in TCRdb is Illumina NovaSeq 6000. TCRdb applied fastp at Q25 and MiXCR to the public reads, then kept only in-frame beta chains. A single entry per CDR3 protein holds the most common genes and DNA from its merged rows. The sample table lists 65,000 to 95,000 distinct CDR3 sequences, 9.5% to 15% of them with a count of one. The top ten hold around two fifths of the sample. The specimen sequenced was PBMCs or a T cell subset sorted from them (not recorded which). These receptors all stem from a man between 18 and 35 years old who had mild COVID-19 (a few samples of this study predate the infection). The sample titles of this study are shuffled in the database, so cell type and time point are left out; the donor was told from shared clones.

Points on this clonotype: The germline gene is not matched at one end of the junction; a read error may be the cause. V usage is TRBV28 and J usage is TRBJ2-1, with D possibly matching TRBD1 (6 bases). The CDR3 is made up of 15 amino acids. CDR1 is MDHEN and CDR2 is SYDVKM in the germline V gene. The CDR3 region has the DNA TGTGCCAGCAGTCCCGGGACATCTTCCTTCAATGAGCAGTTCTTC. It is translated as CASSPGTSSFNEQFF.

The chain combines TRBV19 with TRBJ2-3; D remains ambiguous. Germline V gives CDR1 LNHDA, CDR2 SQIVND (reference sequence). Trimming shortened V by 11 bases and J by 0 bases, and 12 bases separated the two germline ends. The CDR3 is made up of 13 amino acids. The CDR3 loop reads CACSRRSTDTQYF. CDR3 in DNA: TGTGCCTGCTCACGGAGAAGCACAGATACGCAGTATTTT.

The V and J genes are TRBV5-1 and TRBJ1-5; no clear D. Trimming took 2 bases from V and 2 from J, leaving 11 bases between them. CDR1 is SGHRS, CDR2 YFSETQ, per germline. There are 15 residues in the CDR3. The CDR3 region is CASSLSPGGNQPQHF. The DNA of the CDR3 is TGCGCCAGCAGCTTAAGTCCAGGCGGCAATCAGCCCCAGCATTTT. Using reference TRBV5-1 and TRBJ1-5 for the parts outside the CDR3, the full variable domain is KAGVTQTPRYLIKTRGQQVTLSCSPISGHRSVSWYQQTPGQGLQFLFEYFSETQRNKGNFPGRFSGRQFSNSRSEMNVSTLELGDSALYLCASSLSPGGNQPQHFGDGTRLSIL.

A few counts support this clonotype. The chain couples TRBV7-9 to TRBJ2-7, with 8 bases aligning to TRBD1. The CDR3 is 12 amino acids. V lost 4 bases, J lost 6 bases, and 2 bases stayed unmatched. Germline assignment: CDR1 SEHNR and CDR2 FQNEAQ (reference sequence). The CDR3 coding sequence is TGTGCCAGCAGCTGGACAGGGAGCGAGCAGTACGTC. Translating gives CASSWTGSEQYV.

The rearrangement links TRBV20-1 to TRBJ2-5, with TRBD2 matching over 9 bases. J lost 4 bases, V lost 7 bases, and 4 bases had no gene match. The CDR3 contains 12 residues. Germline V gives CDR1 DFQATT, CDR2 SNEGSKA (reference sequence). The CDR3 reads CSGGTSRETQYF. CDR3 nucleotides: TGCAGTGGGGGGACTAGCAGAGAGACCCAGTACTTC.

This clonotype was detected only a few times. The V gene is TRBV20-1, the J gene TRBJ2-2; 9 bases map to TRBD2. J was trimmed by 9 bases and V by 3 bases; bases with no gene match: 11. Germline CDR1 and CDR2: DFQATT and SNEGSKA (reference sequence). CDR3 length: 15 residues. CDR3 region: CSARNRGGALRELFF. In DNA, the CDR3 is TGCAGTGCTAGGAATCGCGGGGGGGCTTTAAGGGAGCTGTTTTTT.

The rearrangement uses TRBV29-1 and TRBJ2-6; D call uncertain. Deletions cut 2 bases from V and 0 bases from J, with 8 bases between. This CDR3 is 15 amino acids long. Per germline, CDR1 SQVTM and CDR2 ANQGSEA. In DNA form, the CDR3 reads TGCAGCGTTGAATCCGAACTCTCTGGGGCCAACGTCCTGACTTTC. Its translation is CSVESELSGANVLTF.

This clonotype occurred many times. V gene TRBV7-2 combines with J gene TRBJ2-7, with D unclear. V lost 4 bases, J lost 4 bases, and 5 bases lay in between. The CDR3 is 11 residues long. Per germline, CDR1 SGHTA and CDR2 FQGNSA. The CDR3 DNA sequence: TGTGCCAGCAGCTGGGCTTACGAGCAGTACTTC. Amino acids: CASSWAYEQYF.

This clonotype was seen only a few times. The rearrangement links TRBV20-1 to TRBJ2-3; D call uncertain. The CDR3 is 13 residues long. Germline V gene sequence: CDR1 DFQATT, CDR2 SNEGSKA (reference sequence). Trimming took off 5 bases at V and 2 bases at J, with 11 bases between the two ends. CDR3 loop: CSALDAYTDTQYF. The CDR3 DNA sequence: TGCAGTGCTCTCGACGCATACACAGATACGCAGTATTTT.

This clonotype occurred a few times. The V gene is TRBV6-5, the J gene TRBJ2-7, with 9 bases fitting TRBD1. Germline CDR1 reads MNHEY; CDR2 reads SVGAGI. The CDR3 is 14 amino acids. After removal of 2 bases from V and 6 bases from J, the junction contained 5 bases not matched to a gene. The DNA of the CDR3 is TGTGCCAGCAGTTACGGGACAGGGTTTAGCGAGCAGTACTTC. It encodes CASSYGTGFSEQYF.

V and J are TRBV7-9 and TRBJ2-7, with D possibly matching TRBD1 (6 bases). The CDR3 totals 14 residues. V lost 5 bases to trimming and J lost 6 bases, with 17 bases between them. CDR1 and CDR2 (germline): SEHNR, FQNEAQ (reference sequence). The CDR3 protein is CASSRILQGREQYF. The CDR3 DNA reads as TGTGCCAGCAGCCGAATTCTACAGGGACGCGAGCAGTACTTC.

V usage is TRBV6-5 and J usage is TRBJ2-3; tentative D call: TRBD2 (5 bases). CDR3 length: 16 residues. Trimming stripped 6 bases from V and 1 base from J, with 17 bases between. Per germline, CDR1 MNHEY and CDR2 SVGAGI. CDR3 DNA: TGTGCCAGCAGCCCCTCATCGGGGAAGCGCACAGATACGCAGTATTTT. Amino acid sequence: CASSPSSGKRTDTQYF.

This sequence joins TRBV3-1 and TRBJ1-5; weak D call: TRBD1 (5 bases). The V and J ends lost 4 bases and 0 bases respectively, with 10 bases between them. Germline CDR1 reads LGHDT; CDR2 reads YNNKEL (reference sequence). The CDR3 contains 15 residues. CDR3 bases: TGTGCCAGCAGCCCGGGGGAGTATAGCAATCAGCCCCAGCATTTT. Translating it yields CASSPGEYSNQPQHF.

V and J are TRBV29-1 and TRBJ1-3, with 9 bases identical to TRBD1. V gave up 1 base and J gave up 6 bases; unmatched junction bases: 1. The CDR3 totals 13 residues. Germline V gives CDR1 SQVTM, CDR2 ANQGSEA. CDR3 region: CSVEGQGENTIYF. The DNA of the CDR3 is TGCAGCGTTGAAGGACAGGGGGAAAACACCATATATTTT.

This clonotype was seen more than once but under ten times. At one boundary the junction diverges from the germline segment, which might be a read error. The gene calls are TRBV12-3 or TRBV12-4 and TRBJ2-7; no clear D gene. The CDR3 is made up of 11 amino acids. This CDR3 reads CASRLDRQQYF. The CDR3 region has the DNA TGTGCCAGCAGGTTAGACCGGCAGCAGTACTTC.

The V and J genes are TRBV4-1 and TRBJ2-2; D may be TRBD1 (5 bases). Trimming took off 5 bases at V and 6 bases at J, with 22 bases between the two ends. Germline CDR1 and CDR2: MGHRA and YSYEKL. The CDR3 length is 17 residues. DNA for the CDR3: TGCGCCAGCAGCGAACCAGGCGCAGGGCTTCGTTCCGGGGAGCTGTTTTTT. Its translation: CASSEPGAGLRSGELFF.

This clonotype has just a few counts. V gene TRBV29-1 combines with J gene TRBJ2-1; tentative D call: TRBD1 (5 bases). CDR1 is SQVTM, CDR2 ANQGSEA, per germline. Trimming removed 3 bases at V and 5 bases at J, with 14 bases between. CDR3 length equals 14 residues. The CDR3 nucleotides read TGCAGCGTTGAGGGGTCAGGGCCCCACAATGAGCAGTTCTTC. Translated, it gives CSVEGSGPHNEQFF.

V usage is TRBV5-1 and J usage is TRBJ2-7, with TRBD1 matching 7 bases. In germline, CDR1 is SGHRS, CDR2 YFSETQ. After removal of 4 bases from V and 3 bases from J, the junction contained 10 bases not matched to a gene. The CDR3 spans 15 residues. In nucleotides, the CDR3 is TGCGCCAGCAGCGCGACCGGGACAGCCATCTACGAGCAGTACTTC. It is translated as CASSATGTAIYEQYF.

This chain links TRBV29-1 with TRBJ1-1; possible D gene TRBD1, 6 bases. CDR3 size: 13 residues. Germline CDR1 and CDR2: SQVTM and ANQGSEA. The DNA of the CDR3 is TGCAGTGGTCTGGGGGGCCTGGACACTGAAGCTTTCTTT. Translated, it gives CSGLGGLDTEAFF.

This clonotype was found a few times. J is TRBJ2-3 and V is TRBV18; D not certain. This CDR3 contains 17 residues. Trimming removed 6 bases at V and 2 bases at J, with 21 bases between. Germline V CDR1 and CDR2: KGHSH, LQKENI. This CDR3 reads CASSPTDAPVTTDTQYF. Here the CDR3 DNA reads TGTGCCAGCTCCCCTACCGACGCTCCGGTGACCACAGATACGCAGTATTTT.

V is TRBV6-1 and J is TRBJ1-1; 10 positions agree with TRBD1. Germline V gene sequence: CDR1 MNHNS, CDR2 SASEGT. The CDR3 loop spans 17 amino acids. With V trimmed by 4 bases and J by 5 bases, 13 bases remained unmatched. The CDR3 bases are TGTGCCAGCAGTGGTCTGTCCGGGACAGGGGATTGGACTGAAGCTTTCTTT. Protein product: CASSGLSGTGDWTEAFF.

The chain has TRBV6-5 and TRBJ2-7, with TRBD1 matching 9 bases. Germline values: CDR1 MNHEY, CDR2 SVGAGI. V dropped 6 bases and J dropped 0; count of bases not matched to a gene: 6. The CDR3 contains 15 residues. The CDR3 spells CASSPGQGSSYEQYF. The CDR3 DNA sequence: TGTGCCAGCAGCCCGGGACAGGGAAGCTCCTACGAGCAGTACTTC.

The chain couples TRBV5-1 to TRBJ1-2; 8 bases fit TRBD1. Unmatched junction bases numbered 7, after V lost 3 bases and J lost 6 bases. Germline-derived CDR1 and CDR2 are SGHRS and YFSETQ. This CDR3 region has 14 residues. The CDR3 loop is CASSSLAGGDGYTF. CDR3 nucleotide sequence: TGCGCCAGCAGCTCACTCGCAGGGGGCGATGGCTACACCTTC.

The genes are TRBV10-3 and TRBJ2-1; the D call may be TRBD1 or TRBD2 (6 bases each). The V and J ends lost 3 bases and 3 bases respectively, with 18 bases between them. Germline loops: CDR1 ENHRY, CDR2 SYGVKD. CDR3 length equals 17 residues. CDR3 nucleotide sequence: TGTGCCATCAGTGATCAAGGGGGGAGGACGGACTACAATGAGCAGTTCTTC. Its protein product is CAISDQGGRTDYNEQFF.

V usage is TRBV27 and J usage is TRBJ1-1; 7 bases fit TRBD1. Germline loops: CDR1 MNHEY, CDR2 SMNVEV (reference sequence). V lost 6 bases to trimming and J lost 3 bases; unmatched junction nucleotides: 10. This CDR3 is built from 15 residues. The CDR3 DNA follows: TGTGCCAGCAGCATCTCCACAGGGGAACACACTGAAGCTTTCTTT. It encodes CASSISTGEHTEAFF.

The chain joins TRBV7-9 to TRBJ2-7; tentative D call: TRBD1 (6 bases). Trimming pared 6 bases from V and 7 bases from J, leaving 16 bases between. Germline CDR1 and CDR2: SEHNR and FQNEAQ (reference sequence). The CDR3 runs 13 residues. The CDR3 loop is CASSPTGSGEQYV. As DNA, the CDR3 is TGTGCCAGCAGTCCAACAGGGTCAGGGGAGCAGTACGTC.

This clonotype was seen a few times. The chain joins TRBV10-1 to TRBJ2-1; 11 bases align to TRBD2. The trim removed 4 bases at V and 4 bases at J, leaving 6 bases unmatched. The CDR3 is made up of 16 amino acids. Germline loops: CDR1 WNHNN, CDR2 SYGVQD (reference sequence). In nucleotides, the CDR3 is TGCGCCAGCAGTGGCTCGACTAGCGGGGTATACAATGAGCAGTTCTTC. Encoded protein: CASSGSTSGVYNEQFF.

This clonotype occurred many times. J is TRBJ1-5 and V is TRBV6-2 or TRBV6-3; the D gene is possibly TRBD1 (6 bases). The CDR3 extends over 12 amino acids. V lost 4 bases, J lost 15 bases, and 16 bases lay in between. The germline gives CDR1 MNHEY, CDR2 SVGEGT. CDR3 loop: CASSSGAAGTHF. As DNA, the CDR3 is TGTGCCAGCAGTTCGGGGGCCGCGGGGACGCATTTT.

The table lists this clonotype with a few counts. CDR3 bases: TGCGCCAGCAGCTTTAAAGGGGGCAACTACAATGAGCAGTTCTTC. This translates into CASSFKGGNYNEQFF. The chain carries TRBV5-1 and TRBJ2-1; TRBD1 aligns across 7 bases. Germline CDR1 and CDR2: SGHRS and YFSETQ. Losses at the gene ends were 2 bases for V and 3 bases for J; bases not matched to a gene: 5. CDR3 length: 15 amino acids.